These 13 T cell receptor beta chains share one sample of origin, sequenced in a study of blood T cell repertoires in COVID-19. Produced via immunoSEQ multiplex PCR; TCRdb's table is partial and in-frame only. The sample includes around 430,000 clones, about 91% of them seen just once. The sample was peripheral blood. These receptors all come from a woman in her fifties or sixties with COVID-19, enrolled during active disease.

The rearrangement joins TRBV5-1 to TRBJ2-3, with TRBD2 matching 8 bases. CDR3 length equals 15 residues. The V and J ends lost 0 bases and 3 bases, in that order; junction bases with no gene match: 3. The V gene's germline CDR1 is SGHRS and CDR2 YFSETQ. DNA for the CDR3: TGCGCCAGCAGCTTGGTTAGCGGGGAGACAGATACGCAGTATTTT. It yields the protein CASSLVSGETDTQYF.

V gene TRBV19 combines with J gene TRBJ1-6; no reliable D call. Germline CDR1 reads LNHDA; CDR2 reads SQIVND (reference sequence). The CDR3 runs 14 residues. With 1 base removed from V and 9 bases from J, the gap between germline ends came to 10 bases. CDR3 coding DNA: TGTGCCAGTAGTATAGGAGGGTTGGGTTCACCCCTCCACTTT. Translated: CASSIGGLGSPLHF.

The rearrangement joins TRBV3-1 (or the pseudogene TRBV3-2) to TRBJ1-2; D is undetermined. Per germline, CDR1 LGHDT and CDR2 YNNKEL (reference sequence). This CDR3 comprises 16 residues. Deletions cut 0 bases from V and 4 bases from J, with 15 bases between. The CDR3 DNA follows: TGTGCCAGCAGCCAAGATACGGGTGTAGAGAGCTATGGCTACACCTTC. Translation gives CASSQDTGVESYGYTF.

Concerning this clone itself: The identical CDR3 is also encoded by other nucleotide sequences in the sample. In DNA form, the CDR3 reads TGTGCCAGCAGCTTCGGGGGGACCCTCTACGAGCAGTACTTC. Translated: CASSFGGTLYEQYF. The gene calls are TRBV5-6 and TRBJ2-7, with 7 positions matching TRBD2. V dropped 2 bases and J dropped 3; count of bases not matched to a gene: 5. Germline V gene lookup returns CDR1 SGHDT and CDR2 YYEEEE. The CDR3 contains 14 residues.

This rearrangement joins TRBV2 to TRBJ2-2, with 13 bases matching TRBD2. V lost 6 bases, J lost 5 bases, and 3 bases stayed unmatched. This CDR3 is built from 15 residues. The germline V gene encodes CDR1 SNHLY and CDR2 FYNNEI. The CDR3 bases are TGTGCCAGCAGGAAACTAGCGGGGGGGACCGGGGAGCTGTTTTTT. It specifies CASRKLAGGTGELFF.

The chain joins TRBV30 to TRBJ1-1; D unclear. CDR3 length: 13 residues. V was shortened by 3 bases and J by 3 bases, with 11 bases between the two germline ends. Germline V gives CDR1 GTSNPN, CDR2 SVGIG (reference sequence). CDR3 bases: TGTGCCTGGAGCCCGGGTATGGACACTGAAGCTTTCTTT. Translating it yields CAWSPGMDTEAFF.

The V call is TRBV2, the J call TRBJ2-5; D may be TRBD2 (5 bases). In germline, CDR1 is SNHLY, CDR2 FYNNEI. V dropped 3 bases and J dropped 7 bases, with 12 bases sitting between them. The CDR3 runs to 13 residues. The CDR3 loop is CASSEVRLATQYF. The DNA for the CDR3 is TGTGCCAGCAGTGAGGTCCGGCTAGCGACCCAGTACTTC.

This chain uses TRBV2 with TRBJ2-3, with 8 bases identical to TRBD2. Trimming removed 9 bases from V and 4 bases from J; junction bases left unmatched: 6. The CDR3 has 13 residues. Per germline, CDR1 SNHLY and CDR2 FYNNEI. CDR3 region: CARPGLESDTQYF. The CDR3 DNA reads TGTGCCAGACCGGGACTAGAATCAGATACGCAGTATTTT.

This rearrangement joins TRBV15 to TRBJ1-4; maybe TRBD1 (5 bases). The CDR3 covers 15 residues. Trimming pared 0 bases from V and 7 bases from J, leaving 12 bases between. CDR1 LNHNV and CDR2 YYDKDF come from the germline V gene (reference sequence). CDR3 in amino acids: CATSRDSGGGEKLFF. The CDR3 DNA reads TGTGCCACCAGCAGAGACTCCGGGGGAGGTGAAAAACTGTTTTTT.

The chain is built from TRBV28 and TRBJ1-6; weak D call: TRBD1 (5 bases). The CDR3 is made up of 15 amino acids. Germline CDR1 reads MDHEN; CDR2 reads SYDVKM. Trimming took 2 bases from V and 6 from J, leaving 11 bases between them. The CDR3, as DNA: TGTGCCAGCAGTTTACTCAGGGTGGGTAATTCACCCCTCCACTTT. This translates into CASSLLRVGNSPLHF.

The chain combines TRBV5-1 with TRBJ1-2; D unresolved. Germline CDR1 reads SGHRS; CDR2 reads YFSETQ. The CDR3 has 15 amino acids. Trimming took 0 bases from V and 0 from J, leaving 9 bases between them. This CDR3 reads CASSLDPEANYGYTF. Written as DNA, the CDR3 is TGCGCCAGCAGCTTGGATCCAGAAGCTAACTATGGCTACACCTTC.

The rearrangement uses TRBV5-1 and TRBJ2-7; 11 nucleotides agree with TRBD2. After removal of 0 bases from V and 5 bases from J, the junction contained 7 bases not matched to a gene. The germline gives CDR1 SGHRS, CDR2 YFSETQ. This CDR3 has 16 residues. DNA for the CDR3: TGCGCCAGCAGCTTGGGGCTAGCGGGGGGTAAGGACGAGCAGTACTTC. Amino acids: CASSLGLAGGKDEQYF.

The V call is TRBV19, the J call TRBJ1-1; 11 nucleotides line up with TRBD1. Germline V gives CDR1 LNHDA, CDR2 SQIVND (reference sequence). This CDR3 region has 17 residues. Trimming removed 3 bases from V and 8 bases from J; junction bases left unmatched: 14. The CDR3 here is CASSIQVSTRTGGEAFF. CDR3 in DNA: TGTGCCAGTAGTATCCAAGTATCCACCCGGACAGGGGGCGAAGCTTTCTTT.